This TCR beta chain was captured in a study of OX40 agonist ivuxolimab in advanced cancers. Clones were sequenced by immunoSEQ multiplex PCR, and TCRdb holds only the in-frame ones, with some missing. The data show 91,000 or so clones, around 84% seen once. This CDR3 has 15 residues. The ends were cut back, 7 bases at V and 1 base at J, with 16 bases in the middle. Germline V lookup: CDR1 SGHRS, CDR2 YFSETQ. The study's findings and limits: There was clonal expansion of CD4+ and CD8+ blood T cells by week 6 at 0.1 to 3.0 mg/kg.

Notes on this clone: The antigen remains undetermined.

This chain joins TRBV5-1 and TRBJ2-3, with D perhaps assigned TRBD1 or TRBD2 (6 bases each). The clonotype was recovered from an adult with an advanced solid tumor such as melanoma, head and neck, liver or kidney cancer. Sequenced here: CD4+ or CD8+ T cells sorted from blood, sampled in a trial of the OX40 agonist ivuxolimab. The CDR3 protein is CASDKGGYGTDTQYF. The CDR3 DNA reads as TGCGCCAGCGACAAAGGGGGGTACGGCACAGATACGCAGTATTTT.